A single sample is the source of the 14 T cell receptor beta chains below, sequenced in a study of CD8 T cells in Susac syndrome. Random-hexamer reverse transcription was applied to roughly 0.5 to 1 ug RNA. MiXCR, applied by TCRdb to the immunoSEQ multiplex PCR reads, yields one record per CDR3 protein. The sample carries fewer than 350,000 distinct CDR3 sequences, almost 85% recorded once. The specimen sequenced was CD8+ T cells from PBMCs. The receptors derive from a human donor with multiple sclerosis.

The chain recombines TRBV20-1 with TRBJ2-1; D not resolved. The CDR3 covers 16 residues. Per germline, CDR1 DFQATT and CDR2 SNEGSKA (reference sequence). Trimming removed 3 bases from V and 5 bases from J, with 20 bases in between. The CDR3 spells CSASGSATRADNEQFF. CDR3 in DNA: TGCAGTGCTAGCGGTAGTGCGACCCGTGCGGACAATGAGCAGTTCTTC.

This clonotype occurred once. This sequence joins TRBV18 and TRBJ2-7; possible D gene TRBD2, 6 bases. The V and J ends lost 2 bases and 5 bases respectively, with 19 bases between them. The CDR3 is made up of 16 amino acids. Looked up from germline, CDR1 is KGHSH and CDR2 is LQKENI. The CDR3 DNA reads TGTGCCAGCTCACCAGTTTTCGGCGGGGAGCTAGACGAGCAGTACTTC. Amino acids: CASSPVFGGELDEQYF.

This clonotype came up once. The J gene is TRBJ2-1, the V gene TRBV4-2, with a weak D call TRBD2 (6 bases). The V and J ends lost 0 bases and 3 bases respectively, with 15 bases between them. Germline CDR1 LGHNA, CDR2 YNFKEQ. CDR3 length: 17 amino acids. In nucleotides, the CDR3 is TGTGCCAGCAGCCAAGATCCGGCGGGACGATTCTACAATGAGCAGTTCTTC. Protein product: CASSQDPAGRFYNEQFF.

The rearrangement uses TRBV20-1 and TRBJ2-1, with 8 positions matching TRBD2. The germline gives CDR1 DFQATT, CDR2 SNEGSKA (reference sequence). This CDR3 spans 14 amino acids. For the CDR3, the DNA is TGCAGAACAAGGGCGGGGGGCTCCTACAATGAGCAGTTCTTC. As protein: CRTRAGGSYNEQFF.

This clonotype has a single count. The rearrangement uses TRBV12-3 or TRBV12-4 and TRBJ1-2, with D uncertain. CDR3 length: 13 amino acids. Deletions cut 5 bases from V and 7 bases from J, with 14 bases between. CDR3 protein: CASSQPDRFGYTF. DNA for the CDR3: TGTGCCAGCAGTCAACCCGATAGGTTTGGCTACACCTTC.

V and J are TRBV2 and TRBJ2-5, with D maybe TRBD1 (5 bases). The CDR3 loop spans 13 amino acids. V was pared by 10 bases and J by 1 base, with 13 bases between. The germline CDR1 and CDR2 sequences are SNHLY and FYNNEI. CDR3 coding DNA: TGTGCCATAGGACACTCGGTCCAAGAGACCCAGTACTTC. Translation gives CAIGHSVQETQYF.

CDR3 sequence: CASSHRSGVLGYTF. Here the CDR3 DNA reads TGTGCCAGCAGCCATAGGTCCGGGGTTCTTGGCTACACCTTC. The V call is TRBV14, the J call TRBJ1-2; D is undetermined. Germline V CDR1 and CDR2: SGHDN, FVKESK. The CDR3 has 14 residues. V was clipped by 3 bases and J by 7 bases, with 15 bases between them.

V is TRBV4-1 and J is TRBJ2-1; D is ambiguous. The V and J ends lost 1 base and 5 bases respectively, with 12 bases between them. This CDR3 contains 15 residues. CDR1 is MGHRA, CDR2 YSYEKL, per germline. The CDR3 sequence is CASSQAVTKNNEQFF. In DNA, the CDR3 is TGCGCCAGCAGCCAAGCGGTAACGAAAAACAATGAGCAGTTCTTC.

The CDR3, as DNA: TGTGCCAGCAGCCCGACAGGTTGGGGACATGAAAAACTGTTTTTT. It encodes CASSPTGWGHEKLFF. This chain connects TRBV3-1 to TRBJ1-4, with D possibly TRBD1 on 6 matching bases. V lost 4 bases and J 6 bases, leaving 15 bases between the germline ends. This CDR3 has 15 amino acids. Germline CDR1 LGHDT, CDR2 YNNKEL (reference sequence).

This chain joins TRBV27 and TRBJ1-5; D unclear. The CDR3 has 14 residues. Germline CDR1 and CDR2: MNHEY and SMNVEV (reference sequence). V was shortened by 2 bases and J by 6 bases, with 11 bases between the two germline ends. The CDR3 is CASSLGGLFQPQHF. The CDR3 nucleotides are TGTGCCAGCAGTTTAGGAGGCCTTTTTCAGCCCCAGCATTTT.

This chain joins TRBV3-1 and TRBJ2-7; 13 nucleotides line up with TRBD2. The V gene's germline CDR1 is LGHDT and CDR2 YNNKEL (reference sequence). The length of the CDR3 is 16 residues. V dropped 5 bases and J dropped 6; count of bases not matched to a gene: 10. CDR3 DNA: TGTGCCAGCAGCTCGAGACTAGCGGGAGGCCCTGGCGAGCAGTACTTC. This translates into CASSSRLAGGPGEQYF.

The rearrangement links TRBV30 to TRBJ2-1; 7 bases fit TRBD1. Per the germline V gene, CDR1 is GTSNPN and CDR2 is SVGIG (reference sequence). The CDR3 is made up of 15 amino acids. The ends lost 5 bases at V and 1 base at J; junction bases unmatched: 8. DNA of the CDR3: TGTGCCTGGTTTGGGGGACAGAAATCCTACAATGAGCAGTTCTTC. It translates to CAWFGGQKSYNEQFF.

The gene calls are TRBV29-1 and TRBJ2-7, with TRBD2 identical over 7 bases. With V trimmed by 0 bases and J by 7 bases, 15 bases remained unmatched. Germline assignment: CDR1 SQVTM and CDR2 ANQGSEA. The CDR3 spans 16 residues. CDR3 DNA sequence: TGCAGCGTTGAAGATCCGAAGCGGGATCCCTTGGGGGAGCAGTACTTC. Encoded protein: CSVEDPKRDPLGEQYF.

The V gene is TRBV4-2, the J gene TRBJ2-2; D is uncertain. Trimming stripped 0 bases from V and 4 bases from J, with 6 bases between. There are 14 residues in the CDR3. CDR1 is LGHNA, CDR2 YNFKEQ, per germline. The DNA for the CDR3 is TGTGCCAGCAGCCAAGATAAACCCACCGGGGAGCTGTTTTTT. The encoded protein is CASSQDKPTGELFF.